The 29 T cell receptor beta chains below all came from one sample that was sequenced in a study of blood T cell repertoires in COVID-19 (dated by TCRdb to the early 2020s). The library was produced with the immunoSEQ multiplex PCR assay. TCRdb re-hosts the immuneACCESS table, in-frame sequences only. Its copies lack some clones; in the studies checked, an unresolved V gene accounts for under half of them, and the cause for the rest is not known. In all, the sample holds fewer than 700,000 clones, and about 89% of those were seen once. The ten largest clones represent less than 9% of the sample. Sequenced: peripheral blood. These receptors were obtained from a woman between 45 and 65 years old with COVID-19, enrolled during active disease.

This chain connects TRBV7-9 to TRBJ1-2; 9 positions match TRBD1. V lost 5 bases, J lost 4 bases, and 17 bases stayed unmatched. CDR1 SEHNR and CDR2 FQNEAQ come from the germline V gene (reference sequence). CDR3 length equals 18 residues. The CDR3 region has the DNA TGTGCCAGCAGCACCGACAGGGTCCGTGGACAGGGGTTCTATGGCTACACCTTC. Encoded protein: CASSTDRVRGQGFYGYTF.

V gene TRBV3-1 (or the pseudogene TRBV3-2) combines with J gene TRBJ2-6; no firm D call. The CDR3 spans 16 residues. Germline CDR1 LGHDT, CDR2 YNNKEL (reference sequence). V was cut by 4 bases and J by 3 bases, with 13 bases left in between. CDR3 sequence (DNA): TGTGCCAGCAGCCGATATACAGTATTTGGGGCCAACGTCCTGACTTTC. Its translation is CASSRYTVFGANVLTF.

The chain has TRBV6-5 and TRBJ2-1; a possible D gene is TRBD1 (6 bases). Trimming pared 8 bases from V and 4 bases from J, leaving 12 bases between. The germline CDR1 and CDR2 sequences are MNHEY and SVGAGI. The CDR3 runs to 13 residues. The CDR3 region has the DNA TGTGCCAGCCTCGCGACAGGTTACAATGAGCAGTTCTTC. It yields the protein CASLATGYNEQFF.

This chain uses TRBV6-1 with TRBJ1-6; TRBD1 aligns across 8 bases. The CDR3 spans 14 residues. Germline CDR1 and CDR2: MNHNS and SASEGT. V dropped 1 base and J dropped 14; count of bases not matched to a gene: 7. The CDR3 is CASSEGQGWAALHF. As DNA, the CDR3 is TGTGCCAGCAGTGAAGGACAGGGGTGGGCGGCCCTCCACTTT.

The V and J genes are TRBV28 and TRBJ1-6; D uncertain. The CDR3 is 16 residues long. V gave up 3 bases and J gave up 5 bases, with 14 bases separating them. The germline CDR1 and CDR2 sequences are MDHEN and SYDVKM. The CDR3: CASSFPQSRNNSPLHF. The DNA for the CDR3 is TGTGCCAGCAGTTTCCCCCAGTCCCGAAATAATTCACCCCTCCACTTT. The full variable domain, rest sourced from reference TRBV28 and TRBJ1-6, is DVKVTQSSRYLVKRTGEKVFLECVQDMDHENMFWYRQDPGLGLRLIYFSYDVKMKEKGDIPEGYSVSREKKERFSLILESASTNQTSMYLCASSFPQSRNNSPLHFGNGTRLTVT.

CDR3 DNA sequence: TGTGCCAGCAGCTTAAGGGGCGGACAGGGGGTCGACTATGGCTACACCTTC. Translating gives CASSLRGGQGVDYGYTF. This chain uses TRBV7-3 with TRBJ1-2; 10 bases align to TRBD1. This CDR3 is built from 17 residues. V was clipped by 1 base and J by 3 bases; unmatched bases: 8. The germline V gene encodes CDR1 SGHTA and CDR2 FQGTGA.

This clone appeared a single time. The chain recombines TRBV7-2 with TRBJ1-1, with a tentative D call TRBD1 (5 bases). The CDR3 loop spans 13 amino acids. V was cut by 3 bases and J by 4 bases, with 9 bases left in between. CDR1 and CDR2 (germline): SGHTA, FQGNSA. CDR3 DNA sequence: TGTGCCAGCAGCTTCCCGGGGGGCACTGAAGCTTTCTTT. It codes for CASSFPGGTEAFF.

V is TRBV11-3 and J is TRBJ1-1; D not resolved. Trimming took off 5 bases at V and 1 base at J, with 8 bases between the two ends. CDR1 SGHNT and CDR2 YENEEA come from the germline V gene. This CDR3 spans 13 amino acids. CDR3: CASSPGWNTEAFF. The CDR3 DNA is TGTGCCAGCAGCCCGGGGTGGAACACTGAAGCTTTCTTT.

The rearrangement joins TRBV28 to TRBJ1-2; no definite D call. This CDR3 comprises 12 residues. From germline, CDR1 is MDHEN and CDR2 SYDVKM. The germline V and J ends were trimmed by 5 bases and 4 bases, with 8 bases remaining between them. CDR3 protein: CASSPLVYGYTF. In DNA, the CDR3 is TGTGCCAGCAGTCCCCTTGTCTATGGCTACACCTTC.

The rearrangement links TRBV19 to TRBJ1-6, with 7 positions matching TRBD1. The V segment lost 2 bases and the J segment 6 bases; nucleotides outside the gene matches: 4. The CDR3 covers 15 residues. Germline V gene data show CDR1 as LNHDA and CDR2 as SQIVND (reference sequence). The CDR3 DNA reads TGTGCCAGTAGTATACAGGGGGGTAGTAATTCACCCCTCCACTTT. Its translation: CASSIQGGSNSPLHF.

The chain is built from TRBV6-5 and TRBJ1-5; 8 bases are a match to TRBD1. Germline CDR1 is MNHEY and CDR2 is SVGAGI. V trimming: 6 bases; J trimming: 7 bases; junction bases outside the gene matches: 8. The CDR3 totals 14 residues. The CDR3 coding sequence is TGTGCCAGCAGCACTACAGGGGGAGGACAGCCCCAGCATTTT. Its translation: CASSTTGGGQPQHF.

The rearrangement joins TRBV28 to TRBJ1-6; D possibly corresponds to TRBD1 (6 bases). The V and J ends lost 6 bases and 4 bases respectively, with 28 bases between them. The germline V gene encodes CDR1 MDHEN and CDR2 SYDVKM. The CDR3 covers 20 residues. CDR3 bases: TGTGCCAGCAGAGAGATCCGGGACAACGATCAGGGTCTATATAATTCACCCCTCCACTTT. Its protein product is CASREIRDNDQGLYNSPLHF. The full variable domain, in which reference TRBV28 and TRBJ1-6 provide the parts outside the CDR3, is DVKVTQSSRYLVKRTGEKVFLECVQDMDHENMFWYRQDPGLGLRLIYFSYDVKMKEKGDIPEGYSVSREKKERFSLILESASTNQTSMYLCASREIRDNDQGLYNSPLHFGNGTRLTVT.

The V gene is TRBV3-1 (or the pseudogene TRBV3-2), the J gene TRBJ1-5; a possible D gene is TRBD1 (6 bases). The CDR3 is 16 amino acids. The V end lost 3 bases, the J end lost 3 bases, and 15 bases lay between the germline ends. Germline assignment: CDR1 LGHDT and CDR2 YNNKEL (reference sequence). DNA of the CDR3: TGTGCCAGCAGCCAGGGGGGGCAGGGATTCAATCAGCCCCAGCATTTT. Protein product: CASSQGGQGFNQPQHF.

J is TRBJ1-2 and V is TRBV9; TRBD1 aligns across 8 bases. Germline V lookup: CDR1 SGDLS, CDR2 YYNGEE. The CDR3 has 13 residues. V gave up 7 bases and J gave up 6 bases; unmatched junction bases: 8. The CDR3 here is CASSGQEKDGYTF. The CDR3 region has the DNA TGTGCCAGCTCGGGACAGGAGAAGGATGGCTACACCTTC.

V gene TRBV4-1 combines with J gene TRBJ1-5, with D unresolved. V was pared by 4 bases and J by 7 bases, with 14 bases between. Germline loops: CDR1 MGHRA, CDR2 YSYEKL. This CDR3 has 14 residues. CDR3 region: CASSPGGEVQPQHF. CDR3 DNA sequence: TGCGCCAGCAGCCCGGGCGGGGAGGTACAGCCCCAGCATTTT.

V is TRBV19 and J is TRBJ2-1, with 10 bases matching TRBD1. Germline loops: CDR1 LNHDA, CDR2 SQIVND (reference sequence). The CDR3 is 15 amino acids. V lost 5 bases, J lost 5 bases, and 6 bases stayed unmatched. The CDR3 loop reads CASSLGQGSHNEQFF. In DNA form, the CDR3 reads TGTGCCAGTAGTCTGGGACAGGGGTCCCACAATGAGCAGTTCTTC.

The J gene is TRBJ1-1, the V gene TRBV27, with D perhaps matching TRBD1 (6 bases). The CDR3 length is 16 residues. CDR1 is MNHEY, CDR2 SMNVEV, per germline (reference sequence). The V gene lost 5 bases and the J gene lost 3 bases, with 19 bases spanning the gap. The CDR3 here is CASSARTGPRDTEAFF. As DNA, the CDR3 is TGTGCCAGCAGTGCACGAACAGGGCCAAGGGACACTGAAGCTTTCTTT.

For the CDR3, the DNA is TGTGCCAGCAGGAGCCTTCAAGGGGCACAGCCCCAGCATTTT. Amino acid sequence: CASRSLQGAQPQHF. The chain couples TRBV6-5 to TRBJ1-5, with D perhaps matching TRBD1 (5 bases). Between the trimmed V and J ends, which lost 6 bases and 7 bases, there was a span of 16 bases. The germline CDR1 and CDR2 sequences are MNHEY and SVGAGI. The CDR3 consists of 14 residues.

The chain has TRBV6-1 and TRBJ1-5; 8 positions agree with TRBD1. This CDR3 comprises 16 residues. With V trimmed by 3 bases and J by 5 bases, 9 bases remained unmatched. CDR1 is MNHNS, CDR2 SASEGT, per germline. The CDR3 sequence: CASSDPSDRVHQPQHF. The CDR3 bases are TGTGCCAGCAGTGACCCCTCGGACAGGGTGCATCAGCCCCAGCATTTT.

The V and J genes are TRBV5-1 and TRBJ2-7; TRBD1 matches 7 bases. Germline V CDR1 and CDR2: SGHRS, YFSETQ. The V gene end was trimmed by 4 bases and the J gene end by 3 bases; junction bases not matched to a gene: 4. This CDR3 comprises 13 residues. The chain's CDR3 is CASSEDRSYEQYF. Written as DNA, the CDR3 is TGCGCCAGCAGCGAGGACAGGAGCTACGAGCAGTACTTC. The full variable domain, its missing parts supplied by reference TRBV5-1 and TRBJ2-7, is KAGVTQTPRYLIKTRGQQVTLSCSPISGHRSVSWYQQTPGQGLQFLFEYFSETQRNKGNFPGRFSGRQFSNSRSEMNVSTLELGDSALYLCASSEDRSYEQYFGPGTRLTVT.

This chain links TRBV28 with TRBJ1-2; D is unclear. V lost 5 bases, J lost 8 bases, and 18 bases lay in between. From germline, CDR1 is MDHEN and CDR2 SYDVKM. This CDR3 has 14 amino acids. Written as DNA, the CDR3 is TGTGCCAGCAGTCGAGACACCCAGATTGAGGGCTACACCTTC. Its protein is CASSRDTQIEGYTF.

The DNA of the CDR3 is TGCGCCAGCAGGAGACAGGGGAAGAGCTACGAGCAGTACTTC. It yields the protein CASRRQGKSYEQYF. V is TRBV10-1 and J is TRBJ2-7; TRBD1 matches 8 bases. The trim removed 6 bases at V and 3 bases at J, leaving 7 bases unmatched. This CDR3 contains 14 residues. In germline, CDR1 is WNHNN, CDR2 SYGVQD (reference sequence).

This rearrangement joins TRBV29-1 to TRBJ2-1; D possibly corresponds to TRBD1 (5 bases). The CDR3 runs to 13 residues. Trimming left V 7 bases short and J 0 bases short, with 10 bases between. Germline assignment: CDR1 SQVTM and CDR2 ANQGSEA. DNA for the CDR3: TGCAGCGCAGACAGTAGCTCCTACAATGAGCAGTTCTTC. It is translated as CSADSSSYNEQFF.

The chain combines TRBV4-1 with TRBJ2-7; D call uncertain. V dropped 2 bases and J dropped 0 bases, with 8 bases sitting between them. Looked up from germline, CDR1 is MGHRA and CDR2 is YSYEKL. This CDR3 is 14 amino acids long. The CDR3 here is CASSQSPGSYEQYF. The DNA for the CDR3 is TGCGCCAGCAGCCAATCTCCCGGCTCCTACGAGCAGTACTTC.

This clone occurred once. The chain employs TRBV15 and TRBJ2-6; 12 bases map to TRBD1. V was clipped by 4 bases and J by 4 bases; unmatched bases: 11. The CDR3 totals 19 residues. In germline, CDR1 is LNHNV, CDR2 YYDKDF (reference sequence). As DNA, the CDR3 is TGTGCCACCAGCATAGTCGGGACAGGGGGCGCCAAGGGGGCCAACGTCCTGACTTTC. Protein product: CATSIVGTGGAKGANVLTF.

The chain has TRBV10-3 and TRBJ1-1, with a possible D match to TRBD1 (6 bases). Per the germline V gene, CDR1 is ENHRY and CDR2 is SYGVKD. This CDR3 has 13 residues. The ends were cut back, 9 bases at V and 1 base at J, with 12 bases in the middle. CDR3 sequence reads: CAIGGRGNTEAFF. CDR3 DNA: TGTGCCATTGGAGGCAGGGGGAACACTGAAGCTTTCTTT.

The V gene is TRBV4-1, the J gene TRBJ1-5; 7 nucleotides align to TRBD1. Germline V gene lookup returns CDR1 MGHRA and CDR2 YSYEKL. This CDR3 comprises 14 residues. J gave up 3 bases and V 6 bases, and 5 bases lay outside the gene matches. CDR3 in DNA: TGCGCCAGCAGTCACAGGGGCCTCAATCAGCCCCAGCATTTT. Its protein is CASSHRGLNQPQHF.

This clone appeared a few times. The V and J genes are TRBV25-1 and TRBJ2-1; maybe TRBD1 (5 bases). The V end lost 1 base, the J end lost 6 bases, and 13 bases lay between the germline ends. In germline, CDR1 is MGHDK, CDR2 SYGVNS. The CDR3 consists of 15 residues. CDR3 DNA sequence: TGTGCCAGCAGTGAATTTGCTGGGGCGGTCAATGAGCAGTTCTTC. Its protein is CASSEFAGAVNEQFF.

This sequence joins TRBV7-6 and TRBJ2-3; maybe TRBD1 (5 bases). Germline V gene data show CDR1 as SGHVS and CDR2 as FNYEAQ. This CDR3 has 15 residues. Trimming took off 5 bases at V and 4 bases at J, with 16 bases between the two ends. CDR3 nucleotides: TGTGCCAGCAGCCTAGGATCAGGGCCCGCAGATACGCAGTATTTT. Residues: CASSLGSGPADTQYF.